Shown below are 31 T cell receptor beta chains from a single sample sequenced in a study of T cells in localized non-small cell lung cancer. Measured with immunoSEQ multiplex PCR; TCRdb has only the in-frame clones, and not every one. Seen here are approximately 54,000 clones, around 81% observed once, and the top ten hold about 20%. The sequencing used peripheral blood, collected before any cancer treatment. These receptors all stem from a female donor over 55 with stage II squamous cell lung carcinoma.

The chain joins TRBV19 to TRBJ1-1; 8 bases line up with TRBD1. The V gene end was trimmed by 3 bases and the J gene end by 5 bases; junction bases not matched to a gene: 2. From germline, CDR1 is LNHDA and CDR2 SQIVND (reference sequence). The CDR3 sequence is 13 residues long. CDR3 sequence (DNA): TGTGCCAGTAGTATCGACAGGGGTACTGAAGCTTTCTTT. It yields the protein CASSIDRGTEAFF.

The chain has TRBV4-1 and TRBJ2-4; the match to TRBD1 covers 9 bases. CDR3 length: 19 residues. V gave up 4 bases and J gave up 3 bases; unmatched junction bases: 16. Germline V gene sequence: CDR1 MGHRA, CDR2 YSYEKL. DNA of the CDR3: TGCGCCAGCAGCCGACAGACAGGGGGAACGGTTAATGTCAAAAACATTCAGTACTTC. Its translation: CASSRQTGGTVNVKNIQYF.

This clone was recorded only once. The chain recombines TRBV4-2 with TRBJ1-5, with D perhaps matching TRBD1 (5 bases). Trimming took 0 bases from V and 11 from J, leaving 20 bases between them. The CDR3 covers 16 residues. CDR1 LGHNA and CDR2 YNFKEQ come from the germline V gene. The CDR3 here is CASSQEGGVSQGAQHF. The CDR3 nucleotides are TGTGCCAGCAGCCAAGAAGGAGGGGTCAGCCAAGGGGCCCAGCATTTT.

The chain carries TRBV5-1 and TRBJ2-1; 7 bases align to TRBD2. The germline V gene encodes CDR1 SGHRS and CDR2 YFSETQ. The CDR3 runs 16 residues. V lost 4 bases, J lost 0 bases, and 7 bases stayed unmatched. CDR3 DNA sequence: TGCGCCAGCAGCAGATCGGGCGGGAGCTCCTACAATGAGCAGTTCTTC. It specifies CASSRSGGSSYNEQFF.

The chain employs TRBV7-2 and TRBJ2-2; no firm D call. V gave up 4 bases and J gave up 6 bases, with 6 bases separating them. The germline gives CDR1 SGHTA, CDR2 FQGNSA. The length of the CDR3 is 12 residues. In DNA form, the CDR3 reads TGTGCCAGCAGCTACTCCGCCGGGGAGCTGTTTTTT. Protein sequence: CASSYSAGELFF.

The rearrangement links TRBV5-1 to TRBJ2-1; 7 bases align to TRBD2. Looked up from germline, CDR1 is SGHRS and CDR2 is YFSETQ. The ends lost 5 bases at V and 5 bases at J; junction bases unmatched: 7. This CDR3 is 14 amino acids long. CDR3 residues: CASSPGTMNNEQFF. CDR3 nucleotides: TGCGCCAGCAGTCCCGGGACTATGAACAATGAGCAGTTCTTC.

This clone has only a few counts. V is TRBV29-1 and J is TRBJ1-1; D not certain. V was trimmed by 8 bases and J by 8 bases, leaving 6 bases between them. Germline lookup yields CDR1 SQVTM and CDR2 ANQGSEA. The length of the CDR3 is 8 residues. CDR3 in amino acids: CSPGEAFF. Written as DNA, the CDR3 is TGCAGCCCCGGGGAAGCTTTCTTT.

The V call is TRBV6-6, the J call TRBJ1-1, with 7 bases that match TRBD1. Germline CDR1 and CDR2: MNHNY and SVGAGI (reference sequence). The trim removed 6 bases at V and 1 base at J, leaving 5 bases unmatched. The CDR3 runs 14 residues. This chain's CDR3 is CASRGAGGNTEAFF. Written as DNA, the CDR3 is TGTGCCAGCAGAGGGGCAGGGGGGAACACTGAAGCTTTCTTT.

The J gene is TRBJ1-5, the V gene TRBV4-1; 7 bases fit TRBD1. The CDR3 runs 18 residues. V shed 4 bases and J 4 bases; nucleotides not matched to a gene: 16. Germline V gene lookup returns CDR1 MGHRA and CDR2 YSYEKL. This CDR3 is CASSLNEGAGGLNQPQHF. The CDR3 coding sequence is TGCGCCAGCAGCCTTAACGAAGGGGCAGGGGGTCTAAATCAGCCCCAGCATTTT.

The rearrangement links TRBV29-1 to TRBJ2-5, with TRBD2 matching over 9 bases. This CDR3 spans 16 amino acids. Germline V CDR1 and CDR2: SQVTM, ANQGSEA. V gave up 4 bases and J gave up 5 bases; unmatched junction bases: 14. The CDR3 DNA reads TGCAGCGTTGGAAGGCGGGGGGGCAGCCGTGTTGAGACCCAGTACTTC. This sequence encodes CSVGRRGGSRVETQYF.

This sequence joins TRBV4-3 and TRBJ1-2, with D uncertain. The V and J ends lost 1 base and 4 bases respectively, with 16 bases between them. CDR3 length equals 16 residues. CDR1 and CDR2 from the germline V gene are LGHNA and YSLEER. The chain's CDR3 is CASSQGADGVRYGYTF. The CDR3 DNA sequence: TGCGCCAGCAGCCAAGGGGCTGACGGGGTCCGCTATGGCTACACCTTC.

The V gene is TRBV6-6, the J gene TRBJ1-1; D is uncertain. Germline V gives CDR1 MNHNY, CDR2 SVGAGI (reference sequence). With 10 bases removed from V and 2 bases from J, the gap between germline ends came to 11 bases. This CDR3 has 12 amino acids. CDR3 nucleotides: TGTGCCACGAGGTCCCTTAACACTGAAGCTTTCTTT. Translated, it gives CATRSLNTEAFF.

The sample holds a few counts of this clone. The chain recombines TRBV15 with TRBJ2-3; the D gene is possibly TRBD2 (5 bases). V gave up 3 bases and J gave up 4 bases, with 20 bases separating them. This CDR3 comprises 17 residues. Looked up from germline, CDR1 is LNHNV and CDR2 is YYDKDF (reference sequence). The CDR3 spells CATSRPTGGLDADTQYF. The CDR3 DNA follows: TGTGCCACCAGCAGGCCGACCGGAGGCCTCGACGCAGATACGCAGTATTTT.

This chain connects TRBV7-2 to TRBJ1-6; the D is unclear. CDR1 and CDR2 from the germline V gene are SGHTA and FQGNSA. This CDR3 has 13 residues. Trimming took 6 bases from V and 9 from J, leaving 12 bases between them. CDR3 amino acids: CASRLPPGSPLHF. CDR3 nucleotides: TGTGCCAGCAGGCTGCCCCCGGGTTCACCCCTCCACTTT.

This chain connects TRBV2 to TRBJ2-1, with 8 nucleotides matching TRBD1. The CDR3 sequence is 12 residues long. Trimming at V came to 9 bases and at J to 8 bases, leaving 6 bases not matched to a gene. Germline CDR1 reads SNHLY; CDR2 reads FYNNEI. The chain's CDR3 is CASRQGIDEQFF. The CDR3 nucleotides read TGTGCCAGTCGACAGGGGATCGATGAGCAGTTCTTC.

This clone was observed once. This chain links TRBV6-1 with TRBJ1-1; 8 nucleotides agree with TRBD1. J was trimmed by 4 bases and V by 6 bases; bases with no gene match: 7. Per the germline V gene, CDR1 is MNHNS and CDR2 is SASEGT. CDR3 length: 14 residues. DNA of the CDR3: TGTGCCAGCAGCTTAGGACAGGGAACCACTGAAGCTTTCTTT. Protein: CASSLGQGTTEAFF.

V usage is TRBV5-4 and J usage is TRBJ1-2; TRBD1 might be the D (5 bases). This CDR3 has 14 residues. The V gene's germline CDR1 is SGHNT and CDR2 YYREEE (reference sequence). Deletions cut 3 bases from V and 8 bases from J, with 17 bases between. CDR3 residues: CASSSGRTMWGYTF. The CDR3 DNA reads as TGTGCCAGCAGCTCGGGACGGACTATGTGGGGCTACACCTTC.

The CDR3 nucleotides read TGCGCCAGCAGCCGGACTGGGATAGGGCTTAACTATGGCTACACCTTC. This encodes CASSRTGIGLNYGYTF. J is TRBJ1-2 and V is TRBV4-3; no clear D gene. Looked up from germline, CDR1 is LGHNA and CDR2 is YSLEER. V lost 4 bases to trimming and J lost 1 base, with 16 bases between them. This CDR3 contains 16 residues.

The CDR3 DNA sequence: TGTGCCAGCAGTGATGGGACAGGGGGTCTATCGCCCCTCCACTTT. It specifies CASSDGTGGLSPLHF. The chain employs TRBV25-1 and TRBJ1-6; 11 positions agree with TRBD1. The CDR3 has 15 amino acids. The V gene's germline CDR1 is MGHDK and CDR2 SYGVNS. Trimming took 3 bases from V and 13 from J; bases not matched to a gene: 8. Variable domain in full (rest from reference TRBV25-1 and TRBJ1-6): EADIYQTPRYLVIGTGKKITLECSQTMGHDKMYWYQQDPGMELHLIHYSYGVNSTEKGDLSSESTVSRIRTEHFPLTLESARPSHTSQYLCASSDGTGGLSPLHFGNGTRLTVT.

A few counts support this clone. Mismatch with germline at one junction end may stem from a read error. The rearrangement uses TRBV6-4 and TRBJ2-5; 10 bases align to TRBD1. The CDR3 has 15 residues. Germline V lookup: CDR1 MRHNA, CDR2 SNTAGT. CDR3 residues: CASSNSTGGGETQYF. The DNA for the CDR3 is TGTGCCAGCAGTAACTCGACAGGGGGCGGAGAGACCCAGTACTTC.

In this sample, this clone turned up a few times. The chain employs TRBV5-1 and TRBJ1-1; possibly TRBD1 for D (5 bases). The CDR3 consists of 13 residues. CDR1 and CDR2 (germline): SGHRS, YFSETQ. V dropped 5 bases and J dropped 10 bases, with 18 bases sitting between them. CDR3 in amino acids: CASRVGTGDIAFF. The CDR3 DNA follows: TGCGCCAGCAGGGTCGGGACGGGGGATATAGCTTTCTTT.

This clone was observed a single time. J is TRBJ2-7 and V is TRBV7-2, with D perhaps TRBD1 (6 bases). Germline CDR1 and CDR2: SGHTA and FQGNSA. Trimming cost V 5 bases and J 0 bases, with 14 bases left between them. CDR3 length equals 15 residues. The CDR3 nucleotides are TGTGCCAGCAGCCCATTGACAGGTAGCTCCTACGAGCAGTACTTC. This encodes CASSPLTGSSYEQYF.

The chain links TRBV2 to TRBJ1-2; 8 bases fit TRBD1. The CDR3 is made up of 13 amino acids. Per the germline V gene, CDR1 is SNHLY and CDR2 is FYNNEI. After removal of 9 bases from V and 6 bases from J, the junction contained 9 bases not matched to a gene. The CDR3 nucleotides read TGTGCCAGGACCGGACAGGGTAGGAATGGCTACACCTTC. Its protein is CARTGQGRNGYTF.

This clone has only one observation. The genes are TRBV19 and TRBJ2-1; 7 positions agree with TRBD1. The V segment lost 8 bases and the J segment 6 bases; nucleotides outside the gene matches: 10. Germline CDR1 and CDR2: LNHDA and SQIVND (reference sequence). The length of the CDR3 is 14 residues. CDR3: CASRGQPKFNEQFF. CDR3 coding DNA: TGTGCCAGTCGGGGACAGCCCAAGTTCAATGAGCAGTTCTTC. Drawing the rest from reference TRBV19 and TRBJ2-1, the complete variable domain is DGGITQSPKYLFRKEGQNVTLSCEQNLNHDAMYWYRQDPGQGLRLIYYSQIVNDFQKGDIAEGYSVSREKKESFPLTVTSAQKNPTAFYLCASRGQPKFNEQFFGPGTRLTVL.

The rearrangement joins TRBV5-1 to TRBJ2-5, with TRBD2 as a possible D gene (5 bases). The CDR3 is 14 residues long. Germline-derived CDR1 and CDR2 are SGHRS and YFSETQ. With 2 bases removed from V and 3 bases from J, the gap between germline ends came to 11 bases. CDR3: CASSFGPGKETQYF. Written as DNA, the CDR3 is TGCGCCAGCAGCTTTGGCCCGGGGAAAGAGACCCAGTACTTC.

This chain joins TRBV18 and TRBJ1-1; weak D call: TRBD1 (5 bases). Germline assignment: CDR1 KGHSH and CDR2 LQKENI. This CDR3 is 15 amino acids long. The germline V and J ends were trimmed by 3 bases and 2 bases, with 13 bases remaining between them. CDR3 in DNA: TGTGCCAGCTCACCCTTCCTCCAGGGTAACACTGAAGCTTTCTTT. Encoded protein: CASSPFLQGNTEAFF.

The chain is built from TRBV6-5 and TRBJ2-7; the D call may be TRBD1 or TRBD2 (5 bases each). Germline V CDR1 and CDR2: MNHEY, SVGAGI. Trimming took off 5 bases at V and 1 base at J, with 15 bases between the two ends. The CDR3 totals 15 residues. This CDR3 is CASSPSGIASYEQYF. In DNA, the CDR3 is TGTGCCAGCAGTCCCTCAGGGATAGCGTCCTACGAGCAGTACTTC.

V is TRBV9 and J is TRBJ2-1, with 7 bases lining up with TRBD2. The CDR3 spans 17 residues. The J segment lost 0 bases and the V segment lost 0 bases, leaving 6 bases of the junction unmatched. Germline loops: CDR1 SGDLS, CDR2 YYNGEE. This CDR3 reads CASSVGGGGGSYNEQFF. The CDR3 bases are TGTGCCAGCAGCGTAGGAGGCGGGGGTGGCTCCTACAATGAGCAGTTCTTC.

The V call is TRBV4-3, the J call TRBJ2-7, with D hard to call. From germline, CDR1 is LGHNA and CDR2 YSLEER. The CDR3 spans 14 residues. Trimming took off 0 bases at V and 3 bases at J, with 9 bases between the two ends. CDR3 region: CASSQEVENYEQYF. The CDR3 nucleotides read TGCGCCAGCAGCCAAGAGGTAGAGAACTACGAGCAGTACTTC.

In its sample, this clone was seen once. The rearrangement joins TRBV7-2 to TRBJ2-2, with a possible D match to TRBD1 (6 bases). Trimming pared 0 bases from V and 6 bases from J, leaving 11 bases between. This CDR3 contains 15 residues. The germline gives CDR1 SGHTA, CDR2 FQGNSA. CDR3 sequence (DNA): TGTGCCAGCAGCTTAGCCAGGGGTGGATCCGGGGAGCTGTTTTTT. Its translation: CASSLARGGSGELFF.

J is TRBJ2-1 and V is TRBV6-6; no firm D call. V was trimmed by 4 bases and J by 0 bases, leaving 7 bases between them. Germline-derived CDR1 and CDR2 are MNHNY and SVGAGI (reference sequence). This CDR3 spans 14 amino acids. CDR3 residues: CASSLSSSYNEQFF. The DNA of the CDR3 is TGTGCCAGCAGTTTATCGAGCTCCTACAATGAGCAGTTCTTC.